This passage covers 19 T cell receptor beta chains from one sample sequenced in a study of blood T cell repertoires in COVID-19. Sequenced by immunoSEQ multiplex PCR; TCRdb stores in-frame clones only, minus some. Of 310,000 or so clones listed, approximately 88% were seen once; the top ten hold more than 7.5%. Sequencing was done on a sample of peripheral blood. The receptors were gathered from a man aged 25-40 years with COVID-19, enrolled during active disease.

This chain connects TRBV19 to TRBJ1-1; the D gene is possibly TRBD1 (5 bases). CDR3 length: 14 amino acids. CDR1 is LNHDA and CDR2 is SQIVND in the germline V gene (reference sequence). The V gene lost 5 bases and the J gene lost 7 bases, with 17 bases spanning the gap. The CDR3 DNA sequence: TGTGCCAGTAGTTATTATGATGGGGCTGGTGAAGCTTTCTTT. It translates to CASSYYDGAGEAFF.

J is TRBJ1-1 and V is TRBV10-3; D might be TRBD1 (5 bases). The V and J ends lost 0 bases and 5 bases respectively, with 10 bases between them. The CDR3 extends over 14 amino acids. Looked up from germline, CDR1 is ENHRY and CDR2 is SYGVKD. CDR3 coding DNA: TGTGCCATCAGTGAGTCCCAGGAGGGGACTGAAGCTTTCTTT. It translates to CAISESQEGTEAFF.

This chain joins TRBV19 and TRBJ2-7; 8 positions agree with TRBD1. Trimming removed 5 bases from V and 6 bases from J; junction bases left unmatched: 15. Germline V gene sequence: CDR1 LNHDA, CDR2 SQIVND (reference sequence). The length of the CDR3 is 16 residues. In nucleotides, the CDR3 is TGTGCCAGTAGTGCCGACGATACAGGGGGTTGGTTCGAGCAGTACTTC. This sequence encodes CASSADDTGGWFEQYF.

The V call is TRBV7-8, the J call TRBJ2-3; 7 nucleotides agree with TRBD2. This CDR3 has 18 residues. V shed 8 bases and J 4 bases; nucleotides not matched to a gene: 21. The germline V gene encodes CDR1 SGHVS and CDR2 FQNEAQ. The CDR3 reads CASHRGRGLTHGADTQYF. The CDR3 nucleotides are TGTGCCAGCCATCGAGGGAGGGGACTAACCCATGGGGCAGATACGCAGTATTTT. The complete variable domain, with remaining parts taken from reference TRBV7-8 and TRBJ2-3, reads GAGVSQSPRYKVAKRGQDVALRCDPISGHVSLFWYQQALGQGPEFLTYFQNEAQLDKSGLPSDRFFAERPEGSVSTLKIQRTQQEDSAVYLCASHRGRGLTHGADTQYFGPGTRLTVL.

This clone was observed once. The J gene is TRBJ1-4, the V gene TRBV5-6; TRBD1 matches 10 bases. There are 16 residues in the CDR3. V dropped 0 bases and J dropped 6; count of bases not matched to a gene: 5. CDR1 and CDR2 (germline): SGHDT, YYEEEE. In DNA form, the CDR3 reads TGTGCCAGCAGCTTGGTGGTAGGACAGGGGGATGAAAAACTGTTTTTT. Translation gives CASSLVVGQGDEKLFF.

The chain joins TRBV6-6 to TRBJ2-5, with 8 positions matching TRBD2. The CDR3 runs 13 residues. CDR1 is MNHNY, CDR2 SVGAGI, per germline (reference sequence). After removal of 6 bases from V and 4 bases from J, the junction contained 4 bases not matched to a gene. CDR3 nucleotide sequence: TGTGCCAGCAGGGACGGGGGGGGAGAGACCCAGTACTTC. Its protein product is CASRDGGGETQYF.

This clone was observed once. The V gene is TRBV5-6, the J gene TRBJ2-7; D is perhaps TRBD2 (5 bases). This CDR3 has 14 residues. Trimming removed 1 base at V and 3 bases at J, with 11 bases between. Germline CDR1 and CDR2: SGHDT and YYEEEE. The DNA of the CDR3 is TGTGCCAGCAGCTTGAGAGGGCTAAGCTACGAGCAGTACTTC. As protein: CASSLRGLSYEQYF.

The chain combines TRBV7-6 with TRBJ2-1; 14 bases line up with TRBD2. The germline gives CDR1 SGHVS, CDR2 FNYEAQ. V lost 4 bases, J lost 10 bases, and 9 bases stayed unmatched. The CDR3 runs to 16 residues. The DNA of the CDR3 is TGTGCCAGCAGCTGGCCGGGACTAGCGGGAGCCGGGGAGCAGTTCTTC. Protein product: CASSWPGLAGAGEQFF.

The rearrangement joins TRBV25-1 to TRBJ1-1; D is perhaps TRBD1 (6 bases). Germline V gives CDR1 MGHDK, CDR2 SYGVNS. V shed 4 bases and J shed 0 bases, with 12 bases lying between them. The CDR3 runs to 15 residues. CDR3 sequence reads: CASSARGDMNTEAFF. The DNA of the CDR3 is TGTGCCAGCAGTGCCCGGGGGGACATGAACACTGAAGCTTTCTTT. The entire variable domain, with the rest obtained from reference TRBV25-1 and TRBJ1-1, is as follows: EADIYQTPRYLVIGTGKKITLECSQTMGHDKMYWYQQDPGMELHLIHYSYGVNSTEKGDLSSESTVSRIRTEHFPLTLESARPSHTSQYLCASSARGDMNTEAFFGQGTRLTVV.

The rearrangement uses TRBV13 and TRBJ1-2; D unresolved. V dropped 3 bases and J dropped 8 bases, with 22 bases sitting between them. Looked up from germline, CDR1 is PRHDT and CDR2 is FYEKMQ (reference sequence). The CDR3 consists of 16 residues. CDR3 sequence: CASSFPFGDQLQGYTF. In nucleotides, the CDR3 is TGTGCCAGCAGCTTTCCCTTTGGAGATCAGTTGCAAGGCTACACCTTC.

This clone was seen a handful of times. The chain couples TRBV14 to TRBJ1-1; D unclear. This CDR3 region has 15 residues. Germline CDR1 reads SGHDN; CDR2 reads FVKESK. The V end lost 1 base, the J end lost 8 bases, and 17 bases lay between the germline ends. CDR3 in amino acids: CASSQGTALLREAFF. In DNA form, the CDR3 reads TGTGCCAGCAGCCAAGGGACTGCACTACTGCGGGAAGCTTTCTTT. The full variable domain, rest sourced from reference TRBV14 and TRBJ1-1, is EAGVTQFPSHSVIEKGQTVTLRCDPISGHDNLYWYRRVMGKEIKFLLHFVKESKQDESGMPNNRFLAERTGGTYSTLKVQPAELEDSGVYFCASSQGTALLREAFFGQGTRLTVV.

V gene TRBV7-2 combines with J gene TRBJ2-5; TRBD1 matches 7 bases. This CDR3 contains 16 residues. CDR1 is SGHTA, CDR2 FQGNSA, per germline. Trimming cost V 5 bases and J 7 bases; bases outside gene matches: 16. In nucleotides, the CDR3 is TGTGCCAGCAGCCCCACACTCCAGACAGGGTCAGGGACCCAGTACTTC. This encodes CASSPTLQTGSGTQYF.

V gene TRBV2 combines with J gene TRBJ1-5, with D possibly being TRBD1 (5 bases). The CDR3 sequence is 13 residues long. In germline, CDR1 is SNHLY, CDR2 FYNNEI. The ends were cut back, 9 bases at V and 0 bases at J, with 9 bases in the middle. The CDR3 nucleotides are TGTGCCAGTAAGGACAATAGCAATCAGCCCCAGCATTTT. The encoded protein is CASKDNSNQPQHF.

This rearrangement joins TRBV7-2 to TRBJ1-1; D gene ambiguous. The ends were cut back, 3 bases at V and 0 bases at J, with 5 bases in the middle. The germline CDR1 and CDR2 sequences are SGHTA and FQGNSA. This CDR3 contains 13 residues. The CDR3 DNA reads as TGTGCCAGCAGCTTCCGTATGAACACTGAAGCTTTCTTT. This gives the protein CASSFRMNTEAFF. The variable domain in full, completed from reference TRBV7-2 and TRBJ1-1, reads GAGVSQSPSNKVTEKGKDVELRCDPISGHTALYWYRQSLGQGLEFLIYFQGNSAPDKSGLPSDRFSAERTGGSVSTLTIQRTQQEDSAVYLCASSFRMNTEAFFGQGTRLTVV.

The CDR3 loop is CASSLTYSNEKLFF. The CDR3 nucleotides read TGTGCCAGCAGTTTAACTTACAGTAATGAAAAACTGTTTTTT. The chain employs TRBV27 and TRBJ1-4; D is ambiguous. With 2 bases removed from V and 4 bases from J, the gap between germline ends came to 8 bases. Germline-derived CDR1 and CDR2 are MNHEY and SMNVEV (reference sequence). The CDR3 totals 14 residues.

The chain is built from TRBV27 and TRBJ2-7; no reliable D call. Germline CDR1 MNHEY, CDR2 SMNVEV (reference sequence). V was shortened by 6 bases and J by 2 bases, with 20 bases between the two germline ends. The CDR3 runs 16 residues. The CDR3 nucleotides are TGTGCCAGCAGACCAAGCTCTCCCAGGCGTACCTACGAGCAGTACTTC. It translates to CASRPSSPRRTYEQYF.

This chain connects TRBV10-3 to TRBJ1-5, with TRBD1 matching 7 bases. The V gene end was trimmed by 6 bases and the J gene end by 2 bases; junction bases not matched to a gene: 7. The CDR3 length is 15 residues. Germline V gene data show CDR1 as ENHRY and CDR2 as SYGVKD. CDR3 DNA sequence: TGTGCCATCAGCTCCACAGGGGTGGGCAATCAGCCCCAGCATTTT. Translating it yields CAISSTGVGNQPQHF.

The chain uses TRBV2 and TRBJ1-1; D is uncertain. Germline V CDR1 and CDR2: SNHLY, FYNNEI. V was clipped by 7 bases and J by 1 base, with 10 bases between them. The length of the CDR3 is 13 residues. The CDR3 loop reads CASIWEENTEAFF. CDR3 bases: TGTGCCAGCATTTGGGAGGAGAACACTGAAGCTTTCTTT.

The chain links TRBV6-6 to TRBJ2-7; D is possibly TRBD2 (5 bases). V shed 0 bases and J shed 3 bases, with 15 bases lying between them. Germline V gene lookup returns CDR1 MNHNY and CDR2 SVGAGI (reference sequence). This CDR3 is built from 16 residues. The CDR3 coding sequence is TGTGCCAGCAGTTACTCCCACCTAGCAGGAGGCTACGAGCAGTACTTC. It specifies CASSYSHLAGGYEQYF.